This TCR beta chain was sequenced in a study of cytomegalovirus exposure and HLA in healthy donors. For the study at large: Counted in an early data release were tens of millions of unique TCRs from HLA-typed donors.

Study outcomes and limitations: Clonal expansion was found to be greater in HLA-associated TCR beta chains than in equally common others in a later analysis.

The primer mix had 60 Vbeta and 13 Jbeta primers. Per the study methods: There were 80 million to 95 million unique TCR beta chains by a later count, and around 10 million of them were shared. Produced via immunoSEQ multiplex PCR; TCRdb's table is partial and in-frame only. V and J calls and clone size are as listed in that table; D and trimming were resolved from the DNA. In the table there are about 120,000 clones, around 79% of which are singletons. J lost 15 bases, V lost 11 bases, and 9 bases had no gene match. Germline assignment: CDR1 MNHEY and CDR2 SVGAGI. The CDR3 runs 12 residues. As concerns this clone: The antigen is undetermined.

This chain links TRBV6-5 with TRBJ2-1; 14 positions agree with TRBD2. The sequenced sample was PBMCs. The clonotype comes from a woman aged 30 to 39 in good health and CMV-seronegative. The CDR3 sequence: CAAGTSGSMGFF. For the CDR3, the DNA is TGTGCCGCCGGGACTAGCGGGAGTATGGGGTTCTTC.